This T cell receptor (beta chain) stems from a study of T cell responses to AZD1222 COVID-19 vaccine. Concerning this clone itself: Its antigen is still unknown.

Germline CDR1 reads SGHRS; CDR2 reads YFSETQ. Trimming cost V 4 bases and J 2 bases, with 6 bases left between them. The CDR3 is 12 amino acids. Notes on the study in general: Donors in the cohort were predominantly white British and more often female, and clonal diversity was possibly underestimated. Rises in breadth and depth of Spike-specific TCRs came after two AZD1222 doses. CD4 TCRs associated with vaccination spanned spike, dominating at 160-218 and 743-854.

Generated by immunoSEQ multiplex PCR, the TCRdb table keeps only in-frame clones and is missing some. Altogether roughly 120,000 clones are present, around 84% being singletons, with the ten largest covering about 16%. This chain joins TRBV5-1 and TRBJ1-2, with a tentative D call TRBD1 (5 bases). The source is an adult who received the AZD1222 COVID-19 vaccine. This specimen consisted of peripheral blood, obtained 28 days after the second AZD1222 dose. CDR3 residues: CASSGDNYGYTF. The DNA for the CDR3 is TGCGCCAGCAGCGGGGACAACTATGGCTACACCTTC.